The clone carrying this TCR beta chain has only a few counts. Its antigen is as yet unknown. The data originate from a study of response to subunit inactivated influenza vaccine. V lost 1 base and J lost 9, with 16 bases in between. The length of the CDR3 is 14 residues. The V gene's germline CDR1 is SQVTM and CDR2 ANQGSEA. Regarding the study as a whole: The authors suggested that few new T cells are recruited per seasonal influenza vaccination.

MiXCR was run by TCRdb on the RT-PCR reads, yielding one entry per CDR3 protein. Here the sample spans over 800,000 distinct CDR3 sequences, about 20% being singletons. The V gene is TRBV29-1, the J gene TRBJ2-1; D perhaps matches TRBD1 (5 bases). The receptor was derived from a middle-aged man who received an inactivated influenza vaccine. Sample: PBMCs from blood, taken less than 6 days after vaccination. This CDR3 is CSVEVDQGVSEQFF. CDR3 coding DNA: TGCAGCGTTGAAGTGGACCAGGGCGTGAGTGAGCAGTTCTTC.